The entry below describes one T cell receptor beta chain. This record belongs to a study of cytomegalovirus exposure and HLA in healthy donors. With 60 Vbeta and 13 Jbeta primers, the PCR was carried out. Assay: immunoSEQ multiplex PCR; the TCRdb copy retains only in-frame clones and omits some. The data show 90,000 to 110,000 clones, about four fifths seen once. Germline lookup yields CDR1 SNHLY and CDR2 FYNNEI. The CDR3 spans 12 residues. V was shortened by 8 bases and J by 2 bases, with 9 bases between the two germline ends. The sequencing sample was made of PBMCs. V usage is TRBV2 and J usage is TRBJ2-5, with D maybe TRBD1 (6 bases). The source of this sequence is a woman in her 30s in good health and CMV-seronegative. This chain's CDR3 is CASGGQQETQYF. The CDR3 DNA reads TGTGCCAGCGGCGGACAGCAAGAGACCCAGTACTTC.